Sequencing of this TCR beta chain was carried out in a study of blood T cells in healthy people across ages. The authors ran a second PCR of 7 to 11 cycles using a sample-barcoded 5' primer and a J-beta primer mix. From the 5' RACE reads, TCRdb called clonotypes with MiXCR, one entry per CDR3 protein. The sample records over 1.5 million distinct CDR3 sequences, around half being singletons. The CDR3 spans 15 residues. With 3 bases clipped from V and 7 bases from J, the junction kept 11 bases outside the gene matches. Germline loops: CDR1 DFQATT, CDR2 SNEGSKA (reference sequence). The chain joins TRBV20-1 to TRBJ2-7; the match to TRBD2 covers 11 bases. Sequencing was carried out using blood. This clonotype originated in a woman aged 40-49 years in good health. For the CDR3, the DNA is TGCAGTGCTAGCGACACTAGCGGGGGTTACAATGAGCAGTACTTC. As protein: CSASDTSGGYNEQYF.